These 5 T cell receptor beta chains were all obtained from the same sample, sequenced in a study of T cell repertoires in aging, cancer and after chemotherapy. TRB rearrangements spanning V, D and J were amplified using mixed TRB-A/B primers. TCRdb reanalysed the multiplex PCR reads using MiXCR and keeps one entry per CDR3 protein. The sample carries around 12,000 distinct CDR3 sequences, less than 25% recorded once. Peripheral blood genomic DNA, not sorted cells or RNA, was the template. Material: blood. The receptors come from a human donor in good health.

Ten or more counts support this clonotype. This sequence joins TRBV6-1 and TRBJ2-7, with 10 bases identical to TRBD2. V was clipped by 11 bases and J by 5 bases; unmatched bases: 12. The V gene's germline CDR1 is MNHNS and CDR2 SASEGT. There are 14 residues in the CDR3. In DNA form, the CDR3 reads TGTGCCGCCGGGGGGCCTAGCGGGGGTCACGAGCAGTACTTC. Residues: CAAGGPSGGHEQYF.

This clonotype has more than one count but fewer than ten. This chain joins TRBV6-5 and TRBJ1-5; 7 bases match TRBD1. Losses at the gene ends were 2 bases for V and 2 bases for J; bases not matched to a gene: 9. CDR1 is MNHEY, CDR2 SVGAGI, per germline. The CDR3 sequence is 17 residues long. The DNA of the CDR3 is TGTGCCAGCAGTTACCCCCCCGACAGGGATGGCAATCAGCCCCAGCATTTT. Encoded protein: CASSYPPDRDGNQPQHF.

This clonotype was detected only a few times. The rearrangement joins TRBV20-1 to TRBJ1-5, with D possibly being TRBD1 (5 bases). Germline values: CDR1 DFQATT, CDR2 SNEGSKA (reference sequence). The CDR3 consists of 16 residues. Deletions cut 1 base from V and 0 bases from J, with 13 bases between. The CDR3 sequence is CSARGEGSNSNQPQHF. The CDR3 nucleotides are TGCAGTGCTAGAGGGGAGGGGTCTAATAGCAATCAGCCCCAGCATTTT.

This clonotype was seen a handful of times. The V and J genes are TRBV18 and TRBJ2-3, with D perhaps TRBD1 (5 bases). The germline gives CDR1 KGHSH, CDR2 LQKENI. With 5 bases removed from V and 2 bases from J, the gap between germline ends came to 8 bases. CDR3 size: 13 residues. CDR3 residues: CASSDSTTDTQYF. For the CDR3, the DNA is TGTGCCAGCTCAGACAGTACCACAGATACGCAGTATTTT. The full variable domain, rest sourced from reference TRBV18 and TRBJ2-3, is NAGVMQNPRHLVRRRGQEARLRCSPMKGHSHVYWYRQLPEEGLKFMVYLQKENIIDESGMPKERFSAEFPKEGPSILRIQQVVRGDSAAYFCASSDSTTDTQYFGPGTRLTVL.

Remarks on this clonotype: A clone one base away is much larger, so this may be a read error. The chain joins TRBV20-1 to TRBJ1-2, with D tentatively TRBD1 (5 bases). This CDR3 is 14 amino acids long. Per the germline V gene, CDR1 is DFQATT and CDR2 is SNEGSKA (reference sequence). The DNA of the CDR3 is TGCAGTGCTAGAGATATCGGGGGAGGGGCTGGCTACTCCTTC. Protein: CSARDIGGGAGYSF.